A single sample gave rise to the 27 T cell receptor beta chains below, sequenced in a study of T cell clusters in autoimmune cytopenias. Each sample's input was 200 to 250 ng genomic DNA, some 34,000 genome equivalents. Multiplex touch-down PCR amplified TRB using TRB-A and TRB-B pools in one tube. No DNA is given; TCRdb re-called the multiplex PCR reads and lists each CDR3 protein once. There are about a thousand distinct CDR3 sequences in the sample, with 58% held by the top ten. Material for sequencing was peripheral blood. Every receptor here comes from a human donor with an autoimmune cytopenia or autoimmune hepatitis (not recorded which).

This clonotype is identified as medium-sized from frequency. CDR3 sequence reads: CASSIAVIGTEAFF. The V and J genes are TRBV19 and TRBJ1-1. Germline V gene lookup returns CDR1 LNHDA and CDR2 SQIVND (reference sequence). The CDR3 contains 14 residues.

By frequency, this clonotype registers medium-sized. The J gene is TRBJ2-3, the V gene TRBV5-4; TCRdb indicates TRBD2, and absent DNA this call remains unverified. The CDR3 extends over 18 amino acids. Germline V lookup: CDR1 SGHNT, CDR2 YYREEE (reference sequence). This chain's CDR3 is CASSVTSGGLLLTDTQYF.

This clonotype ranks as large (0.1 to 1%) in terms of frequency. This chain uses TRBV19 with TRBJ2-1; the D call from TCRdb, TRBD1, cannot be confirmed without DNA. Germline V gene sequence: CDR1 LNHDA, CDR2 SQIVND (reference sequence). This CDR3 region has 15 residues. This CDR3 is CASSPTGFNYNEQFF.

The chain is built from TRBV4-2 and TRBJ1-1. Germline V gene sequence: CDR1 LGHNA, CDR2 YNFKEQ. This CDR3 is built from 18 residues. The CDR3 loop reads CASSQDLGKSRMNTEAFF.

This clonotype is called medium-sized based on its frequency. The rearrangement uses TRBV27 and TRBJ2-1. CDR3 length: 11 residues. Germline CDR1 reads MNHEY; CDR2 reads SMNVEV (reference sequence). CDR3 in amino acids: CASSLFGEQFF.

The chain links TRBV18 to TRBJ1-1. The CDR3 length is 16 residues. Germline CDR1 is KGHSH and CDR2 is LQKENI. CDR3 in amino acids: CASSLATNSPNTEAFF.

The chain couples TRBV4-2 to TRBJ2-1. In germline, CDR1 is LGHNA, CDR2 YNFKEQ. This CDR3 has 15 amino acids. The CDR3 loop is CASSQELSADNEQFF.

This clonotype is called medium-sized (0.01 to 0.1%) based on its frequency. The chain employs TRBV19 and TRBJ1-5; TCRdb indicates TRBD1, and absent DNA this call remains unverified. Germline V gives CDR1 LNHDA, CDR2 SQIVND (reference sequence). The CDR3 has 18 amino acids. CDR3 sequence: CASSTHGTGDGSNQPQHF.

By frequency, this clonotype is medium-sized. The chain uses TRBV18 and TRBJ1-3. The CDR3 runs to 15 residues. Germline-derived CDR1 and CDR2 are KGHSH and LQKENI. The CDR3 spells CASSPTVSSGNTIYF.

Its frequency marks this clonotype as medium-sized. V usage is TRBV12-3 or TRBV12-4 and J usage is TRBJ2-7; with no DNA, the TCRdb D assignment of TRBD2 cannot be verified. The CDR3 has 12 amino acids. CDR3 residues: CASSLGRGEQYF.

By frequency, this clonotype registers medium-sized (0.01 to 0.1%). This rearrangement joins TRBV30 to TRBJ1-2; TCRdb gives TRBD1 as the D gene, but with no DNA this cannot be confirmed. Germline CDR1 and CDR2: GTSNPN and SVGIG (reference sequence). The CDR3 is 15 amino acids. The CDR3 reads CAWRQRGRLYYGYTF.

This clonotype is called medium-sized based on its frequency. This chain uses TRBV19 with TRBJ1-1. The CDR3 runs 14 residues. Germline values: CDR1 LNHDA, CDR2 SQIVND (reference sequence). The CDR3: CASSMQGRGTEAFF.

This chain links TRBV7-2 with TRBJ1-6. The length of the CDR3 is 15 residues. The germline CDR1 and CDR2 sequences are SGHTA and FQGNSA. This CDR3 is CASSLEQRYNSPLHF. Full variable domain (remainder filled in from reference TRBV7-2 and TRBJ1-6): GAGVSQSPSNKVTEKGKDVELRCDPISGHTALYWYRQSLGQGLEFLIYFQGNSAPDKSGLPSDRFSAERTGGSVSTLTIQRTQQEDSAVYLCASSLEQRYNSPLHFGNGTRLTVT.

This sequence joins TRBV7-2 and TRBJ2-3. The CDR3 contains 13 residues. Germline-derived CDR1 and CDR2 are SGHTA and FQGNSA. CDR3 sequence: CASSPELGDTQYF.

The chain links TRBV4-1 to TRBJ2-7; TCRdb picks TRBD1, but there is no DNA to check that call. The CDR3 length is 15 residues. The germline CDR1 and CDR2 sequences are MGHRA and YSYEKL. The CDR3 here is CASSRGETGFYEQYF.

This clonotype is called medium-sized based on its frequency. The chain recombines TRBV9 with TRBJ1-3. Per the germline V gene, CDR1 is SGDLS and CDR2 is YYNGEE. This CDR3 is 13 amino acids long. CDR3 sequence reads: CASAREGGNTIYF.

Judged by frequency, this clonotype is large (0.1 to 1%). The V and J genes are TRBV29-1 and TRBJ1-1; TCRdb picks TRBD1, but there is no DNA to check that call. The CDR3 runs to 12 residues. Germline V gene lookup returns CDR1 SQVTM and CDR2 ANQGSEA. The CDR3 region is CSVRGSHTEAFF.

Its frequency marks this clonotype as medium-sized. V and J are TRBV5-6 and TRBJ2-7. The CDR3 is 13 residues long. CDR1 is SGHDT and CDR2 is YYEEEE in the germline V gene. This CDR3 reads CASSLAGSYEQYF.

The rearrangement uses TRBV10-3 and TRBJ1-1; TCRdb indicates TRBD1, and absent DNA this call remains unverified. The CDR3 extends over 13 amino acids. From germline, CDR1 is ENHRY and CDR2 SYGVKD. Here the CDR3 reads CAINPTPGTEAFF.

This clonotype is called medium-sized based on its frequency. The CDR3 is CASSPRTSGYYEQYF. This chain links TRBV6-2 or TRBV6-3 with TRBJ2-7; TCRdb's D gene call, TRBD2, goes unchecked for lack of DNA. Per the germline V gene, CDR1 is MNHEY and CDR2 is SVGEGT. The CDR3 has 15 amino acids.

By frequency, this clonotype is medium-sized. This chain links TRBV6-1 with TRBJ2-1. The length of the CDR3 is 17 residues. Germline lookup yields CDR1 MNHNS and CDR2 SASEGT. Here the CDR3 reads CASSDFGGTSSYNEQFF.

This chain connects TRBV11-2 to TRBJ1-1; TCRdb designates TRBD1, a call that cannot be tested without DNA. The CDR3 contains 15 residues. Germline values: CDR1 SGHAT, CDR2 FQNNGV. The CDR3 protein is CASSLDQMGGSVAFF.

This clonotype registers large (0.1 to 1%) by frequency. V gene TRBV19 combines with J gene TRBJ1-4; lacking DNA, the TRBD1 call made by TCRdb goes unchecked. The length of the CDR3 is 14 residues. Germline assignment: CDR1 LNHDA and CDR2 SQIVND (reference sequence). CDR3 sequence: CASSTTGGHEKLFF.

Judged by frequency, this clonotype is medium-sized. V usage is TRBV12-3 or TRBV12-4 and J usage is TRBJ2-3. This CDR3 region has 13 residues. This chain's CDR3 is CASSLLPRDTQYF.

This clonotype is labeled medium-sized (0.01 to 0.1%) based on frequency. The CDR3 is CASSFPWTGDLEAFF. This chain connects TRBV5-5 to TRBJ1-1; TCRdb's D gene call, TRBD1, goes unchecked for lack of DNA. The CDR3 is 15 residues long. Germline lookup yields CDR1 SGHKS and CDR2 YYEKEE (reference sequence).

V and J are TRBV5-1 and TRBJ2-7; TCRdb indicates TRBD1, and absent DNA this call remains unverified. Germline V gene lookup returns CDR1 SGHRS and CDR2 YFSETQ. The CDR3 is 12 residues long. This chain's CDR3 is CASSLPGDEQYF.

This clonotype is identified as medium-sized from frequency. This rearrangement joins TRBV27 to TRBJ1-2. The CDR3 length is 15 residues. CDR1 MNHEY and CDR2 SMNVEV come from the germline V gene (reference sequence). The CDR3 loop reads CASSPTLNADYGYTF.